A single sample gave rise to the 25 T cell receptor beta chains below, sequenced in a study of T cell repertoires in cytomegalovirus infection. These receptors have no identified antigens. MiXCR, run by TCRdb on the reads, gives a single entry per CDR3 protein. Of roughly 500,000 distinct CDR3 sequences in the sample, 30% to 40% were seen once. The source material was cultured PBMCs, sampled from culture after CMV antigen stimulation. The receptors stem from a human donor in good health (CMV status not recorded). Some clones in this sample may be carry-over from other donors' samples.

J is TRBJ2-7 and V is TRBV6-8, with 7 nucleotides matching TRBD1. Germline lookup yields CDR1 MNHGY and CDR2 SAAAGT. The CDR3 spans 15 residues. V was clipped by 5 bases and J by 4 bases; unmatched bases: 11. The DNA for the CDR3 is TGTGCCAGCAGTGAAGAAGGGGGCAAAGGGTACGAGCAGTACGTC. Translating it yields CASSEEGGKGYEQYV.

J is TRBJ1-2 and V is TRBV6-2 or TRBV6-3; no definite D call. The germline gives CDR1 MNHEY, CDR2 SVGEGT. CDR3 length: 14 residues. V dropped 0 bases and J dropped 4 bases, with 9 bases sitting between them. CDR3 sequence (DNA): TGTGCCAGCAGTTACTCGGCGGGAGGCTATGGCTACACCTTC. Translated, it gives CASSYSAGGYGYTF.

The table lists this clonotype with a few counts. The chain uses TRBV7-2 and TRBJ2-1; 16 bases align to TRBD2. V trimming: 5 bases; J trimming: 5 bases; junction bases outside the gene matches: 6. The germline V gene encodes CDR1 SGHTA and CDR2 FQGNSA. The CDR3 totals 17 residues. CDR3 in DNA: TGTGCCAGCAGCGGGACTAGCGGGAGGGGGCTTGACAATGAGCAGTTCTTC. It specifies CASSGTSGRGLDNEQFF.

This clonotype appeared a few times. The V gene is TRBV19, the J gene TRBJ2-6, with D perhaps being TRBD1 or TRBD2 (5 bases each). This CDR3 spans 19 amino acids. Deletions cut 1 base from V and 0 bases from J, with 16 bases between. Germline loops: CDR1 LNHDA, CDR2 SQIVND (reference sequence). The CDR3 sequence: CASSIGGLGGYSGANVLTF. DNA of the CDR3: TGTGCCAGTAGTATAGGAGGGCTTGGGGGATACTCTGGGGCCAACGTCCTGACTTTC.

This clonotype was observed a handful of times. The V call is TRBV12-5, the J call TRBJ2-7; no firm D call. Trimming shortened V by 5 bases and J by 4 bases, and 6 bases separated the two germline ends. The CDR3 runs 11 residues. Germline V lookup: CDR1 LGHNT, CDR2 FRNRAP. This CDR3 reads CASGLGYEQYV. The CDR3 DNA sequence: TGTGCTAGTGGTCTCGGGTACGAGCAGTACGTC.

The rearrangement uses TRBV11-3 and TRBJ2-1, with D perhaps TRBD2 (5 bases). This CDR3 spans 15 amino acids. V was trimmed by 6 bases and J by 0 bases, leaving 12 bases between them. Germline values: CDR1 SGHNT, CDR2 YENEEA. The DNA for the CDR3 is TGTGCCAGCAGTGAGAGGAGGAGCTCCTACAATGAGCAGTTCTTC. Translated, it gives CASSERRSSYNEQFF.

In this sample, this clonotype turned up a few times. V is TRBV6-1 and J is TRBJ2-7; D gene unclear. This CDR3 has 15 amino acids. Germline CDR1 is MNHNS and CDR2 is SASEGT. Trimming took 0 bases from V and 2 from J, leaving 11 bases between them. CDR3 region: CASSEAGFGTYEQYF. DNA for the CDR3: TGTGCCAGCAGTGAAGCAGGGTTTGGGACCTACGAGCAGTACTTC.

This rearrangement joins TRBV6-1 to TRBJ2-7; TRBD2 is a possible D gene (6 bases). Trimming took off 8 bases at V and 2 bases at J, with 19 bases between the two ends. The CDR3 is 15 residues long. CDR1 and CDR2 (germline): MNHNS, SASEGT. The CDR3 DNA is TGTGCCAGCTGTAGTAGGAGGGCTTTTGCCTACGAGCAGTACTTC. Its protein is CASCSRRAFAYEQYF.

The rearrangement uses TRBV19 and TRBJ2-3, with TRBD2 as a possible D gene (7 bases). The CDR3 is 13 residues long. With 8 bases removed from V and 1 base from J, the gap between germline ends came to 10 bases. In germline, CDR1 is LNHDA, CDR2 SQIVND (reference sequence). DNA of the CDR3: TGTGCCAGTGGCGGGGGCCGCACAGATACGCAGTATTTT. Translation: CASGGGRTDTQYF.

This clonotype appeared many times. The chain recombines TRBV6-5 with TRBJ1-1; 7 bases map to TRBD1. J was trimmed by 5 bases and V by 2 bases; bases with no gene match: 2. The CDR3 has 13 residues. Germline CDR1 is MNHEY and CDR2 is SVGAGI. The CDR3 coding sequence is TGTGCCAGCAGTTACACACAGGGGACTGAAGCTTTCTTT. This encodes CASSYTQGTEAFF.

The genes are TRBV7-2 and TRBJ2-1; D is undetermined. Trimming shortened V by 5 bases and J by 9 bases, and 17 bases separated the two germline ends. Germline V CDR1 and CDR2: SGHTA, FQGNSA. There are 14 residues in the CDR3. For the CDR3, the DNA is TGTGCCAGCAGCGAGTTAGGATCTACAAGTGAGCAGTTCTTC. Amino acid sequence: CASSELGSTSEQFF.

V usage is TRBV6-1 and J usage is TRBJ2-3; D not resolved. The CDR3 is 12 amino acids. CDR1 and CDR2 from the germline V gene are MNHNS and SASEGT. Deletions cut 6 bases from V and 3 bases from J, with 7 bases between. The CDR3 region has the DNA TGTGCCAGCAGAACTTGGACAGATACGCAGTATTTT. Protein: CASRTWTDTQYF.

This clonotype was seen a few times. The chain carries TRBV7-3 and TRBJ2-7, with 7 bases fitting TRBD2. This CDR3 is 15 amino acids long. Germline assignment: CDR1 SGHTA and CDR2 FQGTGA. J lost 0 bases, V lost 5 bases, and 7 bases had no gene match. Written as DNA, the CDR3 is TGTGCCAGCAGCGAACGGGAGGCGGGCTCCTACGAGCAGTACTTC. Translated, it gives CASSEREAGSYEQYF.

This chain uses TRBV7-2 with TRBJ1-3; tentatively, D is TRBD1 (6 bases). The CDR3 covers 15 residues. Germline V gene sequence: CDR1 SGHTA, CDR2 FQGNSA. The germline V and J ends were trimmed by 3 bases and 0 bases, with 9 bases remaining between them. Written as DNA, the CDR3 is TGTGCCAGCAGCTTTCTGGGACACTCTGGAAACACCATATATTTT. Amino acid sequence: CASSFLGHSGNTIYF.

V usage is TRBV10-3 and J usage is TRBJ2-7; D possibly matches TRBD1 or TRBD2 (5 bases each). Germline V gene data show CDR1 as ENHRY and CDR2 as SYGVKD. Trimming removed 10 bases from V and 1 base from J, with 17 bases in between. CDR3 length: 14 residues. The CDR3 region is CATSRESGSYEQYV. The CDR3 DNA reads TGTGCCACCTCCAGGGAGAGTGGGTCCTACGAGCAGTACGTC.

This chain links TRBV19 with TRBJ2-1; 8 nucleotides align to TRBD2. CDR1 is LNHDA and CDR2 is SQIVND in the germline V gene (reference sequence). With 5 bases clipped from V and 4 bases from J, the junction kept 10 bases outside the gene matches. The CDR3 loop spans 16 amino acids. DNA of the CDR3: TGTGCCAGTAGTGCCTTAGCGGGGCCCCCTTACAATGAGCAGTTCTTC. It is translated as CASSALAGPPYNEQFF. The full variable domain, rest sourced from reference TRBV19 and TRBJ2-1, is DGGITQSPKYLFRKEGQNVTLSCEQNLNHDAMYWYRQDPGQGLRLIYYSQIVNDFQKGDIAEGYSVSREKKESFPLTVTSAQKNPTAFYLCASSALAGPPYNEQFFGPGTRLTVL.

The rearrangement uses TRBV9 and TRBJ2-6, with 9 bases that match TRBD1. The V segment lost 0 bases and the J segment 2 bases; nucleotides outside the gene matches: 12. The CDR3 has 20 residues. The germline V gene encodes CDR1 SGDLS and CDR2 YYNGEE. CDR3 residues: CASSVGIDGQGSAGANVLTF. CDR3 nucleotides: TGTGCCAGCAGCGTAGGTATTGATGGACAGGGGAGCGCTGGGGCCAACGTCCTGACTTTC.

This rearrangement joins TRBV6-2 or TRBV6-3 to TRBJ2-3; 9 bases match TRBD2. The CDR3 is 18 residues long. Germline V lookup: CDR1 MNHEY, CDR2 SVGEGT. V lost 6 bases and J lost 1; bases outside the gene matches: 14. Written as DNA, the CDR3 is TGTGCCAGCAGACAACCGGGACTAGCTGGTTTTGGCACAGATACGCAGTATTTT. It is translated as CASRQPGLAGFGTDTQYF.

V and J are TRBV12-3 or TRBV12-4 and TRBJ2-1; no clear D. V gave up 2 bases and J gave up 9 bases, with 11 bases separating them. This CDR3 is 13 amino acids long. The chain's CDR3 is CASSLSDGPEQFF. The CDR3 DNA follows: TGTGCCAGCAGTTTATCGGACGGGCCTGAGCAGTTCTTC.

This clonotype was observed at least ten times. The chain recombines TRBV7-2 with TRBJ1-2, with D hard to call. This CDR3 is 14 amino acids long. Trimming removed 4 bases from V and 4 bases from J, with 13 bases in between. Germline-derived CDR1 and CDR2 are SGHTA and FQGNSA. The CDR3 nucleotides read TGTGCCAGCAGCTCGCCGGGCCAGCCCTATGGCTACACCTTC. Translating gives CASSSPGQPYGYTF.

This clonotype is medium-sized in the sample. This chain's CDR3 is CASSSRTGVNEKLFF. The CDR3 DNA reads TGTGCCAGCAGTTCAAGGACAGGCGTTAATGAAAAACTGTTTTTT. V gene TRBV6-1 combines with J gene TRBJ1-4; 7 nucleotides line up with TRBD1. Germline values: CDR1 MNHNS, CDR2 SASEGT. The J segment lost 4 bases and the V segment lost 5 bases, leaving 7 bases of the junction unmatched. The CDR3 covers 15 residues.

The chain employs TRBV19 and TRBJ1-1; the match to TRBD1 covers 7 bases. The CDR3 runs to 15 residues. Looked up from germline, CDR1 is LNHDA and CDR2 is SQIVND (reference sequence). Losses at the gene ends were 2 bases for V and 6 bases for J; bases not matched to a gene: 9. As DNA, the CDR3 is TGTGCCAGTAGTATAATTATGGACAGGAGCGCTGAAGCTTTCTTT. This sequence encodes CASSIIMDRSAEAFF.

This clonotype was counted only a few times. The CDR3: CASNPATRYYGYTF. The CDR3 coding sequence is TGTGCCAGCAACCCAGCGACACGATACTATGGCTACACCTTC. V is TRBV6-2 or TRBV6-3 and J is TRBJ1-2; D unclear. CDR3 length: 14 residues. CDR1 is MNHEY, CDR2 SVGEGT, per germline. With 7 bases removed from V and 3 bases from J, the gap between germline ends came to 15 bases.

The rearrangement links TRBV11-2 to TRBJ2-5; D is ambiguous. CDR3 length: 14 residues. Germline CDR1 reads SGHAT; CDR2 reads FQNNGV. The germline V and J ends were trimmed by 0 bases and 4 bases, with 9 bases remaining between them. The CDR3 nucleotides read TGTGCCAGCAGCTTAGACCCGTGGGGAGAGACCCAGTACTTC. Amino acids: CASSLDPWGETQYF.

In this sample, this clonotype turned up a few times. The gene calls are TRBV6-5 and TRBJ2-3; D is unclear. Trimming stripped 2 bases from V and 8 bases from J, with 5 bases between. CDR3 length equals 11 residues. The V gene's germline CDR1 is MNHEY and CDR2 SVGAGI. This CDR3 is CASSYLGTQYF. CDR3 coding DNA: TGTGCCAGCAGTTACCTCGGTACGCAGTATTTT.